The 12 T cell receptor beta chains presented below share a single source sample, sequenced in a study of graft-versus-host responses after intestinal transplantation. The data were produced by immunoSEQ multiplex PCR, yet TCRdb's version contains in-frame clones alone and is incomplete. The sample records approximately 100,000 clones, roughly 93% being singletons. Their target antigens are unknown. Sequences were derived from unstimulated CD8+ T cells sorted from spleen or lymph node cells, sampled before intestinal transplant. All receptors come from a human donor who received an intestinal transplant.

The rearrangement links TRBV19 to TRBJ1-1; D not resolved. V lost 1 base, J lost 3 bases, and 15 bases lay in between. Looked up from germline, CDR1 is LNHDA and CDR2 is SQIVND (reference sequence). The CDR3 totals 16 residues. CDR3 sequence: CASSIGFGSADTEAFF. DNA of the CDR3: TGTGCCAGTAGTATAGGTTTTGGGAGTGCGGACACTGAAGCTTTCTTT.

The chain employs TRBV5-6 and TRBJ2-7; possible D gene TRBD1, 5 bases. Germline-derived CDR1 and CDR2 are SGHDT and YYEEEE. The CDR3 length is 15 residues. Between the trimmed V and J ends, which lost 1 base and 2 bases, there was a span of 13 bases. The CDR3 loop reads CASSLSSQGPYEQYF. As DNA, the CDR3 is TGTGCCAGCAGCTTGAGTAGTCAGGGTCCCTACGAGCAGTACTTC.

The chain carries TRBV4-1 and TRBJ1-1; D is uncertain. The CDR3 has 16 amino acids. CDR1 and CDR2 from the germline V gene are MGHRA and YSYEKL. V was cut by 1 base and J by 1 base, with 13 bases left in between. The CDR3 is CASSQGPEWENTEAFF. In DNA form, the CDR3 reads TGCGCCAGCAGCCAAGGACCAGAATGGGAGAACACTGAAGCTTTCTTT.

This sequence joins TRBV19 and TRBJ1-1; D is uncertain. The V end was cut by 3 bases, the J end by 0 bases, with 5 bases between. This CDR3 spans 13 amino acids. The germline V gene encodes CDR1 LNHDA and CDR2 SQIVND (reference sequence). This CDR3 is CASSMSVNTEAFF. DNA for the CDR3: TGTGCCAGTAGTATGTCGGTGAACACTGAAGCTTTCTTT.

This clone is a singleton in its sample. The chain carries TRBV15 and TRBJ2-7; tentatively, D is TRBD1 (5 bases). The CDR3 spans 14 residues. Germline assignment: CDR1 LNHNV and CDR2 YYDKDF (reference sequence). The V end lost 2 bases, the J end lost 5 bases, and 13 bases lay between the germline ends. The CDR3 DNA reads TGTGCCACCAGCAGACCCCAGGGTTTTCACGAGCAGTACTTC. It codes for CATSRPQGFHEQYF.

This chain links TRBV30 with TRBJ2-6; unclear D gene. The germline V gene encodes CDR1 GTSNPN and CDR2 SVGIG (reference sequence). The CDR3 is 13 residues long. The V and J ends lost 7 bases and 13 bases respectively, with 20 bases between them. The CDR3 bases are TGTGCCTTCTCAACAAGTCGGTCTGGAGTCCTGACTTTC. Residues: CAFSTSRSGVLTF.

The chain is built from TRBV4-2 and TRBJ2-3; 8 bases map to TRBD2. The CDR3 loop spans 17 amino acids. The germline gives CDR1 LGHNA, CDR2 YNFKEQ. V was pared by 4 bases and J by 3 bases, with 12 bases of the junction left unmatched. CDR3 sequence reads: CASSPRDGGAGTDTQYF. The CDR3 DNA reads as TGTGCCAGCAGCCCCCGGGACGGGGGGGCCGGGACAGATACGCAGTATTTT.

In DNA form, the CDR3 reads TGTGCCACCAGCAACTGGGACAGCGGCACAGATACGCAGTATTTT. Protein product: CATSNWDSGTDTQYF. The genes are TRBV15 and TRBJ2-3; 7 bases are shared with TRBD1. This CDR3 comprises 15 residues. V dropped 4 bases and J dropped 1; count of bases not matched to a gene: 5. The V gene's germline CDR1 is LNHNV and CDR2 YYDKDF (reference sequence).

The chain couples TRBV7-9 to TRBJ2-2; no definite D call. Between the trimmed V and J ends, which lost 5 bases and 6 bases, there was a span of 13 bases. CDR1 SEHNR and CDR2 FQNEAQ come from the germline V gene (reference sequence). The CDR3 has 14 amino acids. The CDR3: CASSPVATPGELFF. CDR3 nucleotides: TGTGCCAGCAGCCCCGTGGCGACCCCCGGGGAGCTGTTTTTT.

The chain uses TRBV5-1 and TRBJ2-7; D possibly matches TRBD1 or TRBD2 (5 bases each). V shed 4 bases and J shed 5 bases, with 19 bases lying between them. Germline V CDR1 and CDR2: SGHRS, YFSETQ. This CDR3 contains 15 residues. This chain's CDR3 is CASSPEGPGSHEQYF. The CDR3 DNA reads TGCGCCAGCAGCCCAGAAGGTCCAGGGAGCCACGAGCAGTACTTC.

The chain uses TRBV19 and TRBJ2-7, with 10 bases aligning to TRBD2. The CDR3 runs to 16 residues. The V gene's germline CDR1 is LNHDA and CDR2 SQIVND (reference sequence). The V segment lost 4 bases and the J segment 2 bases; nucleotides outside the gene matches: 8. The CDR3 reads CASSTLSGGTPYEQYF. The CDR3 region has the DNA TGTGCCAGTAGTACCCTTAGCGGGGGGACTCCCTACGAGCAGTACTTC.

The chain has TRBV4-1 and TRBJ1-4, with 7 bases fitting TRBD1. Germline loops: CDR1 MGHRA, CDR2 YSYEKL. The CDR3 runs 14 residues. With 2 bases clipped from V and 6 bases from J, the junction kept 3 bases outside the gene matches. The CDR3 sequence: CASSQTGDYEKLFF. DNA of the CDR3: TGCGCCAGCAGCCAAACAGGGGACTATGAAAAACTGTTTTTT.